The 26 T cell receptor beta chains listed next were all sequenced from one sample in a study of blood T cell repertoires in COVID-19. Libraries were prepared by immunoSEQ multiplex PCR; TCRdb keeps only in-frame clonotypes and omits some of them. In the table there are about 190,000 clones, roughly 86% of which are singletons. What was sequenced was peripheral blood. The source is a woman in her 70s with active or convalescent COVID-19.

Remarks on this clone: A junction boundary mismatches the germline segment, possibly from a read error. V is TRBV7-7 and J is TRBJ2-2, with a tentative D call TRBD2 (6 bases). Germline CDR1 is SSHAT and CDR2 is FNYEAQ (reference sequence). The CDR3 sequence is 17 residues long. The chain's CDR3 is CASSSRTGDLNTGELFF. For the CDR3, the DNA is TGTGCTAGCAGCTCGCGGACGGGAGATTTAAACACCGGGGAGCTGTTTTTT. The full variable domain, rest sourced from reference TRBV7-7 and TRBJ2-2, is GAGVSQSPRYKVTKRGQDVTLRCDPISSHATLYWYQQALGQGPEFLTYFNYEAQPDKSGLPSDRFSAERPEGSISTLTIQRTEQRDSAMYRCASSSRTGDLNTGELFFGEGSRLTVL.

The chain combines TRBV5-1 with TRBJ2-7; TRBD2 aligns across 7 bases. The germline gives CDR1 SGHRS, CDR2 YFSETQ. With V trimmed by 1 base and J by 3 bases, 4 bases remained unmatched. The CDR3 length is 14 residues. The CDR3 loop is CASSLQTGGYEQYF. The CDR3 DNA follows: TGCGCCAGCAGCTTGCAAACGGGAGGCTACGAGCAGTACTTC.

The chain employs TRBV19 and TRBJ1-1; D possibly corresponds to TRBD1 (5 bases). Germline CDR1 and CDR2: LNHDA and SQIVND (reference sequence). The V end lost 4 bases, the J end lost 0 bases, and 12 bases lay between the germline ends. The CDR3 runs to 15 residues. The CDR3 DNA is TGTGCCAGTAGTACAGGGAGGGGAATGAACACTGAAGCTTTCTTT. Translating gives CASSTGRGMNTEAFF.

This chain connects TRBV18 to TRBJ2-5; D is perhaps TRBD2 (6 bases). The germline V gene encodes CDR1 KGHSH and CDR2 LQKENI. Trimming stripped 7 bases from V and 0 bases from J, with 12 bases between. The CDR3 extends over 14 amino acids. CDR3 DNA sequence: TGTGCCAGCTTCCCGGGACTCAACCAAGAGACCCAGTACTTC. This sequence encodes CASFPGLNQETQYF.

The gene calls are TRBV4-1 and TRBJ2-7, with D possibly TRBD1 on 5 matching bases. This CDR3 contains 14 residues. The V gene's germline CDR1 is MGHRA and CDR2 YSYEKL. Trimming left V 3 bases short and J 3 bases short, with 12 bases between. The CDR3 DNA is TGCGCCAGCAGCCACCTCACAGGTTTCTACGAGCAGTACTTC. It codes for CASSHLTGFYEQYF.

This clone was seen a few times. The chain employs TRBV5-6 and TRBJ2-2; TRBD1 matches 8 bases. V was pared by 4 bases and J by 4 bases, with 6 bases of the junction left unmatched. This CDR3 has 15 amino acids. CDR1 is SGHDT, CDR2 YYEEEE, per germline. CDR3 residues: CASSHAGTGTGELFF. In DNA form, the CDR3 reads TGTGCCAGCAGCCACGCCGGGACAGGCACCGGGGAGCTGTTTTTT.

This rearrangement joins TRBV7-6 to TRBJ2-2; 10 bases match TRBD2. Germline lookup yields CDR1 SGHVS and CDR2 FNYEAQ. This CDR3 has 15 amino acids. Trimming cost V 2 bases and J 6 bases; bases outside gene matches: 3. The CDR3 nucleotides read TGTGCCAGCAGCTTACAGCGGGAGGGCCCCGGGGAGCTGTTTTTT. Its protein product is CASSLQREGPGELFF.

The chain is built from TRBV5-1 and TRBJ2-5; 8 nucleotides line up with TRBD1. The trim removed 0 bases at V and 5 bases at J, leaving 9 bases unmatched. The CDR3 sequence is 16 residues long. CDR1 is SGHRS, CDR2 YFSETQ, per germline. The CDR3 DNA follows: TGCGCCAGCAGCTTGGAAGGACAGGGCGTGTGGGAGACCCAGTACTTC. Protein product: CASSLEGQGVWETQYF.

The rearrangement joins TRBV19 to TRBJ2-7; 14 nucleotides line up with TRBD2. The CDR3 has 15 amino acids. V lost 6 bases, J lost 7 bases, and 8 bases stayed unmatched. The germline CDR1 and CDR2 sequences are LNHDA and SQIVND (reference sequence). DNA of the CDR3: TGTGCCAGTAGCATGGGACTAGCGGGAGTAAGGGAGCAGTACTTC. Residues: CASSMGLAGVREQYF.

V and J are TRBV29-1 and TRBJ1-1; 7 bases map to TRBD1. The CDR3 has 15 amino acids. The germline V gene encodes CDR1 SQVTM and CDR2 ANQGSEA. The V gene end was trimmed by 7 bases and the J gene end by 1 base; junction bases not matched to a gene: 12. The CDR3 bases are TGCAGCGGGAGGGGGCAGGGAAATGGGAACACTGAAGCTTTCTTT. Its protein is CSGRGQGNGNTEAFF.

This clone was detected only once. The rearrangement joins TRBV27 to TRBJ2-1; a weak D match, TRBD2 (7 bases). The germline V and J ends were trimmed by 6 bases and 2 bases, with 23 bases remaining between them. The CDR3 loop spans 18 amino acids. Germline-derived CDR1 and CDR2 are MNHEY and SMNVEV (reference sequence). CDR3 sequence (DNA): TGTGCCAGCAGACCACAGGGAGGGGTTACTCTCCCCTACAATGAGCAGTTCTTC. It encodes CASRPQGGVTLPYNEQFF.

The chain employs TRBV19 and TRBJ1-2; 9 bases map to TRBD1. J was trimmed by 4 bases and V by 5 bases; bases with no gene match: 17. Germline lookup yields CDR1 LNHDA and CDR2 SQIVND (reference sequence). The CDR3 covers 18 residues. CDR3 nucleotide sequence: TGTGCCAGTAGTGACTCCCCTTCTTATGAGACAGGGGGCTATGGCTACACCTTC. Protein: CASSDSPSYETGGYGYTF.

The chain recombines TRBV4-1 with TRBJ2-7, with 7 bases lining up with TRBD2. The ends lost 1 base at V and 3 bases at J; junction bases unmatched: 6. This CDR3 region has 15 residues. Germline-derived CDR1 and CDR2 are MGHRA and YSYEKL. CDR3 DNA sequence: TGCGCCAGCAGCCAAGTTCGGACTAGTAACTACGAGCAGTACTTC. It is translated as CASSQVRTSNYEQYF.

This clone was seen only once. This chain connects TRBV9 to TRBJ1-2; tentative D call: TRBD1 (6 bases). The CDR3 loop spans 16 amino acids. Trimming pared 2 bases from V and 4 bases from J, leaving 18 bases between. The V gene's germline CDR1 is SGDLS and CDR2 YYNGEE. The CDR3 DNA sequence: TGTGCCAGCAGCGTTACCTCAGGGGAGTACGGCTATGGCTACACCTTC. It specifies CASSVTSGEYGYGYTF.

The chain links TRBV11-2 to TRBJ2-2; perhaps TRBD2 as D (6 bases). From germline, CDR1 is SGHAT and CDR2 FQNNGV. Trimming took off 5 bases at V and 1 base at J, with 17 bases between the two ends. The CDR3 runs 17 residues. CDR3 in DNA: TGTGCCAGCAGCCAGTACGTTGGAGCGGGGAACACCGGGGAGCTGTTTTTT. Its protein product is CASSQYVGAGNTGELFF.

V usage is TRBV12-5 and J usage is TRBJ2-7, with TRBD2 identical over 9 bases. The CDR3 extends over 16 amino acids. In germline, CDR1 is LGHNT, CDR2 FRNRAP. V shed 5 bases, J shed 2 bases, and the junction held 10 bases outside the gene matches. CDR3 nucleotide sequence: TGTGCTAGTGGTAACCAGGGAGCGGGAGGCCCCTACGAGCAGTACTTC. This encodes CASGNQGAGGPYEQYF.

This sequence joins TRBV25-1 and TRBJ1-1; perhaps TRBD1 as D (6 bases). V lost 9 bases and J 0 bases, leaving 17 bases between the germline ends. The CDR3 sequence is 15 residues long. CDR1 and CDR2 from the germline V gene are MGHDK and SYGVNS. CDR3 protein: CASSSPGHLNTEAFF. CDR3 sequence (DNA): TGTGCCAGTTCGAGCCCGGGACATTTGAACACTGAAGCTTTCTTT. The whole variable domain, remainder taken from reference TRBV25-1 and TRBJ1-1, is EADIYQTPRYLVIGTGKKITLECSQTMGHDKMYWYQQDPGMELHLIHYSYGVNSTEKGDLSSESTVSRIRTEHFPLTLESARPSHTSQYLCASSSPGHLNTEAFFGQGTRLTVV.

The chain combines TRBV23-1 with TRBJ1-5, with 12 nucleotides matching TRBD1. TRBV23-1 is annotated as an ORF whose role is uncertain. V dropped 6 bases and J dropped 1; count of bases not matched to a gene: 10. This CDR3 contains 18 residues. DNA of the CDR3: TGCGCCAGCAGCAGAAGGGACAGGGGGCGGGTAAGCAATCAGCCCCAGCATTTT. Its translation: CASSRRDRGRVSNQPQHF.

The rearrangement links TRBV4-2 to TRBJ2-7; 8 nucleotides agree with TRBD1. V lost 4 bases and J lost 1; bases outside the gene matches: 3. The germline V gene has CDR1 LGHNA and CDR2 YNFKEQ. The CDR3 consists of 14 residues. The CDR3 protein is CASSRDRRSYEQYF. In DNA, the CDR3 is TGTGCCAGCAGCCGGGACAGGCGTTCCTACGAGCAGTACTTC.

This chain uses TRBV24-1 with TRBJ1-2; D not certain. CDR3 length: 13 residues. Germline loops: CDR1 KGHDR, CDR2 SFDVKD. The ends were cut back, 5 bases at V and 0 bases at J, with 6 bases in the middle. The CDR3 loop is CATSGGSNYGYTF. CDR3 bases: TGTGCCACCAGTGGAGGCTCTAACTATGGCTACACCTTC.

The J gene is TRBJ1-5, the V gene TRBV4-1; 9 bases map to TRBD1. Looked up from germline, CDR1 is MGHRA and CDR2 is YSYEKL. The CDR3 contains 20 residues. Trimming cost V 3 bases and J 0 bases; bases outside gene matches: 15. CDR3 DNA sequence: TGCGCCAGCAGCCAGTACACTCCGGGACAGGGAGGTTATAGCAATCAGCCCCAGCATTTT. Translated, it gives CASSQYTPGQGGYSNQPQHF.

The sample holds a few counts of this clone. The chain recombines TRBV5-4 with TRBJ2-7; TRBD2 is a possible D gene (6 bases). V was trimmed by 0 bases and J by 6 bases, leaving 7 bases between them. The CDR3 is made up of 12 amino acids. CDR1 is SGHNT, CDR2 YYREEE, per germline (reference sequence). The CDR3 coding sequence is TGTGCCAGCAGCTTGGTGGGGGGCGAGCAGTACTTC. It specifies CASSLVGGEQYF.

The chain joins TRBV2 to TRBJ2-2; TRBD1 matches 7 bases. This CDR3 region has 16 residues. Trimming at V came to 5 bases and at J to 2 bases, leaving 8 bases not matched to a gene. Germline V gives CDR1 SNHLY, CDR2 FYNNEI. CDR3 amino acids: CASSLGGAFNTGELFF. CDR3 DNA: TGTGCCAGCAGTCTAGGGGGCGCTTTTAACACCGGGGAGCTGTTTTTT.

The J gene is TRBJ2-6, the V gene TRBV5-4, with 7 bases lining up with TRBD2. The germline CDR1 and CDR2 sequences are SGHNT and YYREEE (reference sequence). The CDR3 spans 18 residues. J was trimmed by 0 bases and V by 0 bases; bases with no gene match: 6. CDR3 residues: CASSLGNAGVSGANVLTF. The CDR3, as DNA: TGTGCCAGCAGCTTGGGAAATGCGGGAGTCTCTGGGGCCAACGTCCTGACTTTC.

The rearrangement links TRBV28 to TRBJ2-6; TRBD1 matches 7 bases. This CDR3 region has 14 residues. V lost 8 bases and J lost 6; bases outside the gene matches: 7. The germline CDR1 and CDR2 sequences are MDHEN and SYDVKM. The CDR3 reads CASPRGTVANVLTF. The CDR3 bases are TGTGCCAGCCCGAGGGGGACAGTGGCCAACGTCCTGACTTTC.

The chain joins TRBV6-1 to TRBJ2-7, with TRBD2 matching over 10 bases. The CDR3 is made up of 17 amino acids. Unmatched junction bases numbered 8, after V lost 2 bases and J lost 1 base. Looked up from germline, CDR1 is MNHNS and CDR2 is SASEGT. The CDR3 region is CASSERLGSGRSYEQYF. Here the CDR3 DNA reads TGTGCCAGCAGTGAAAGGTTGGGTAGCGGGAGGTCCTACGAGCAGTACTTC.